The 13 T cell receptor beta chains in this list originate from one sample, sequenced in a study of blood T cell repertoires in COVID-19. Data came from immunoSEQ multiplex PCR; TCRdb stores just in-frame clones and leaves some out. The sample includes around 200,000 clones, roughly 80% seen only once; the top ten take 13%. Input material: peripheral blood. Every receptor here comes from a man aged 50 to 59 who had recovered from COVID-19.

The gene calls are TRBV6-5 and TRBJ2-1; 11 bases line up with TRBD2. The CDR3 is made up of 15 amino acids. Germline V lookup: CDR1 MNHEY, CDR2 SVGAGI. Unmatched junction bases numbered 12, after V lost 7 bases and J lost 10 bases. This CDR3 reads CASTISGRGTGEQFF. The CDR3 DNA follows: TGTGCCAGCACCATTAGCGGGAGGGGAACTGGGGAGCAGTTCTTC.

The CDR3 nucleotides read TGCGCCAGCAGTGCAAAAAGGGGACTAGCGGACCACAATGAGCAGTTCTTC. Protein: CASSAKRGLADHNEQFF. The genes are TRBV10-1 and TRBJ2-1, with TRBD2 matching 11 bases. V gave up 4 bases and J gave up 5 bases; unmatched junction bases: 10. The CDR3 totals 17 residues. The germline gives CDR1 WNHNN, CDR2 SYGVQD (reference sequence).

This clone was seen just once. The chain recombines TRBV12-3 or TRBV12-4 with TRBJ2-2, with unresolved D. The CDR3 has 12 residues. V lost 5 bases to trimming and J lost 10 bases, with 11 bases between them. The CDR3 nucleotides are TGTGCCAGCAGTCCGCTTCAGGTGGAGCTGTTTTTT. Translating it yields CASSPLQVELFF.

This chain uses TRBV27 with TRBJ1-2, with D perhaps matching TRBD1 (6 bases). The CDR3 contains 17 residues. Germline loops: CDR1 MNHEY, CDR2 SMNVEV (reference sequence). Deletions cut 7 bases from V and 4 bases from J, with 25 bases between. The CDR3 DNA reads TGTGCCAGCAACCCCACAGGGCAGGGAATTACCGGCTATGGCTACACCTTC. It translates to CASNPTGQGITGYGYTF.

The chain links TRBV12-3 or TRBV12-4 to TRBJ2-5; perhaps TRBD1 as D (6 bases). The CDR3 length is 13 residues. The V end was cut by 5 bases, the J end by 2 bases, with 9 bases between. The CDR3 protein is CASSGGAQETQYF. CDR3 nucleotides: TGTGCCAGCAGTGGGGGCGCGCAAGAGACCCAGTACTTC.

The gene calls are TRBV15 and TRBJ2-2; TRBD2 matches at 9 bases. Germline trimming cut 0 bases from V and 3 bases from J; bases unmatched to any gene: 11. Germline loops: CDR1 LNHNV, CDR2 YYDKDF (reference sequence). This CDR3 comprises 19 residues. The CDR3 loop reads CATSRDYGPTSGYTGELFF. The CDR3 coding sequence is TGTGCCACCAGCAGAGATTACGGCCCGACTAGCGGTTACACCGGGGAGCTGTTTTTT.

The chain employs TRBV29-1 and TRBJ1-2; possible D gene TRBD1, 5 bases. CDR3 length: 12 amino acids. Germline values: CDR1 SQVTM, CDR2 ANQGSEA. The V and J ends lost 4 bases and 9 bases respectively, with 15 bases between them. CDR3 sequence: CSVVQGSDSYTF. The CDR3 DNA is TGCAGCGTTGTTCAGGGATCGGACAGCTACACCTTC. The full variable domain, in which reference TRBV29-1 and TRBJ1-2 provide the parts outside the CDR3, is SAVISQKPSRDICQRGTSLTIQCQVDSQVTMMFWYRQQPGQSLTLIATANQGSEATYESGFVIDKFPISRPNLTFSTLTVSNMSPEDSSIYLCSVVQGSDSYTFGSGTRLTVV.

This clone was counted a single time. The chain combines TRBV7-2 with TRBJ1-2; 8 nucleotides match TRBD1. CDR1 and CDR2 from the germline V gene are SGHTA and FQGNSA. J gave up 8 bases and V 1 base, and 9 bases lay outside the gene matches. The CDR3 loop spans 15 amino acids. CDR3 residues: CASSLVGQEGFGYTF. The CDR3 nucleotides read TGTGCCAGCAGCTTAGTGGGACAGGAAGGCTTCGGCTACACCTTC. The entire variable domain, with the rest obtained from reference TRBV7-2 and TRBJ1-2, is as follows: GAGVSQSPSNKVTEKGKDVELRCDPISGHTALYWYRQSLGQGLEFLIYFQGNSAPDKSGLPSDRFSAERTGGSVSTLTIQRTQQEDSAVYLCASSLVGQEGFGYTFGSGTRLTVV.

The V and J genes are TRBV9 and TRBJ2-1; 9 nucleotides align to TRBD1. The CDR3 is made up of 15 amino acids. Germline V gives CDR1 SGDLS, CDR2 YYNGEE. V trimming: 3 bases; J trimming: 1 base; junction bases outside the gene matches: 2. CDR3 sequence: CASSEGQGSYNEQFF. CDR3 DNA sequence: TGTGCCAGCAGCGAAGGACAGGGGTCCTACAATGAGCAGTTCTTC.

This clone was detected only a few times. The V and J genes are TRBV5-1 and TRBJ1-2; no clear D gene. Trimming took 0 bases from V and 3 from J, leaving 9 bases between them. The germline CDR1 and CDR2 sequences are SGHRS and YFSETQ. The CDR3 has 14 amino acids. The CDR3 DNA sequence: TGCGCCAGCAGCTTGGCCGGTGATGACTATGGCTACACCTTC. This encodes CASSLAGDDYGYTF.

The rearrangement links TRBV5-1 to TRBJ2-1, with TRBD2 as a possible D gene (5 bases). CDR3 length equals 13 residues. Germline lookup yields CDR1 SGHRS and CDR2 YFSETQ. V gave up 1 base and J gave up 12 bases, with 14 bases separating them. Here the CDR3 DNA reads TGCGCCAGCAGCTTGATTAGCGATGGCGTGCAGTTCTTC. Translation gives CASSLISDGVQFF.

The V call is TRBV24-1, the J call TRBJ2-7; D unclear. The CDR3 covers 15 residues. CDR1 is KGHDR and CDR2 is SFDVKD in the germline V gene. Trimming pared 2 bases from V and 2 bases from J, leaving 12 bases between. CDR3 nucleotides: TGTGCCACCAGTGATTCCTCAATGGCCCCCTACGAGCAGTACTTC. Its translation is CATSDSSMAPYEQYF.

This clone was seen more than once but under ten times. The CDR3 DNA sequence: TGCGCCAGCACCTCCCTCCTCACATACAATGAGCAGTTCTTC. Encoded protein: CASTSLLTYNEQFF. The chain carries TRBV10-1 and TRBJ2-1; D is unclear. The CDR3 loop spans 14 amino acids. V was trimmed by 7 bases and J by 4 bases, leaving 14 bases between them. CDR1 WNHNN and CDR2 SYGVQD come from the germline V gene (reference sequence).